The clone carrying this TCR beta chain was detected a few times. Its antigen is currently unknown. The source of the sample is a study of graft-versus-host responses after intestinal transplantation. Overall study context: Recipients obtained multivisceral, liver-intestinal, or isolated intestinal transplants.

This CDR3 comprises 13 residues. V dropped 5 bases and J dropped 8 bases, with 15 bases sitting between them. Per the germline V gene, CDR1 is SGHTA and CDR2 is FQGTGA. Study conclusions and caveats: With peak circulating GvH clone levels came an association with early post-transplant HvG declines.

Profiled with immunoSEQ multiplex PCR; TCRdb holds only in-frame clones, not every one. The table records 95,000 to 110,000 clones, approximately 93% of them present only once. The receptor comes from a human donor who received an intestinal transplant. This chain joins TRBV7-3 and TRBJ1-1; unclear D gene. The starting material was unstimulated CD8+ T cells sorted from spleen or lymph node cells, obtained before intestinal transplant. The CDR3 nucleotides read TGTGCCAGCAGCCCTAACGGACCGTCGGAAGCTTTCTTT. Amino acids: CASSPNGPSEAFF.